The T cell receptor beta chain under discussion was sequenced for a study of blood T cell repertoires in COVID-19. Study at large: Samples representing acute and convalescent COVID-19 were sourced from the United States, Italy and Spain. Nucleic acid was either cDNA or gDNA, and it came from T cells, B-cell-depleted T cells, or PBMCs.

J lost 5 bases, V lost 10 bases, and 9 bases had no gene match. The CDR3 runs 13 residues. Recovery among Cohort 3 donors was established by two negative PCRs, clearance, or symptom resolution. This clone appeared a single time. How the authors handled the data: Reference gene primer amplification gave estimated nucleated cell counts. Here immunoSEQ multiplex PCR was the method, and the copy in TCRdb shows in-frame clones only, minus some. Clonal size and the V and J genes are those of that table, whereas D and trimming came from the DNA. Of some 260,000 clones in the sample, 80% to 90% were seen once.

The receptor's source is a man aged 40-49 years who had recovered from COVID-19. The chain recombines TRBV12-3 or TRBV12-4 with TRBJ1-1; 8 bases line up with TRBD1. Sequencing was done on a sample of PBMCs or T cells enriched from blood (not recorded which). In DNA, the CDR3 is TGTGCCAACACACTAACAGGGGGAACTGAAGCTTTCTTT. Protein product: CANTLTGGTEAFF.